The 13 T cell receptor beta chains given below trace back to one sample, sequenced in a study of cytomegalovirus exposure and HLA in healthy donors (dated by TCRdb to about 2017). Preparation of the library involved the immunoSEQ multiplex PCR assay. The multiplex PCR relied on a mix of 60 forward primers for TCR Vbeta segments and 13 reverse primers for TCR Jbeta segments. TCRdb stores this immuneACCESS table with in-frame sequences only. Part of the clones is absent; in the studies checked, under half of the shortfall reflects unresolved V genes, and no reason is known for the rest. The sample yields about 190,000 clones; about four fifths were counted once. The ten most abundant clones make up around 0.27% of the sample. The material sequenced was PBMCs. The source is a boy between 10 and 17 years old in good health and CMV-seronegative.

V is TRBV27 and J is TRBJ1-5, with D maybe TRBD1 (5 bases). Trimming shortened V by 2 bases and J by 7 bases, and 9 bases separated the two germline ends. CDR3 length equals 13 residues. Germline CDR1 MNHEY, CDR2 SMNVEV (reference sequence). The CDR3 DNA reads TGTGCCAGCAGTTTAACCAGGGTCCAGCCCCAGCATTTT. As protein: CASSLTRVQPQHF.

The table lists this clone with a count of one. The rearrangement uses TRBV15 and TRBJ1-2, with 9 bases aligning to TRBD1. The germline V gene has CDR1 LNHNV and CDR2 YYDKDF (reference sequence). V shed 7 bases, J shed 2 bases, and the junction held 8 bases outside the gene matches. The CDR3 runs 15 residues. The CDR3, as DNA: TGTGCCACCAACCCGGACAGGGGACTAAACTATGGCTACACCTTC. This gives the protein CATNPDRGLNYGYTF.

V and J are TRBV9 and TRBJ1-1; 7 bases fit TRBD1. The germline gives CDR1 SGDLS, CDR2 YYNGEE. With V trimmed by 5 bases and J by 7 bases, 8 bases remained unmatched. The CDR3 has 13 residues. CDR3 in DNA: TGTGCCAGCAGTAGCGAGGGGGCAGTTGAAGCTTTCTTT. It encodes CASSSEGAVEAFF. The full variable domain, with the rest looked up from reference TRBV9 and TRBJ1-1, is DSGVTQTPKHLITATGQRVTLRCSPRSGDLSVYWYQQSLDQGLQFLIQYYNGEERAKGNILERFSAQQFPDLHSELNLSSLELGDSALYFCASSSEGAVEAFFGQGTRLTVV.

V gene TRBV7-2 combines with J gene TRBJ2-1; 12 bases are shared with TRBD2. The germline CDR1 and CDR2 sequences are SGHTA and FQGNSA. The ends lost 2 bases at V and 7 bases at J; junction bases unmatched: 12. The CDR3 covers 18 residues. CDR3 DNA sequence: TGTGCCAGCAGCTTAAATCTGGCTAGCGGGAGGGTTATGAATGAGCAGTTCTTC. The encoded protein is CASSLNLASGRVMNEQFF.

The chain has TRBV29-1 and TRBJ1-4; D is possibly TRBD1 (5 bases). This CDR3 contains 13 residues. Trimming shortened V by 6 bases and J by 5 bases, and 13 bases separated the two germline ends. The germline gives CDR1 SQVTM, CDR2 ANQGSEA. The DNA of the CDR3 is TGCAGCGTCCGAGGCAGGGAAAATGAAAAACTGTTTTTT. Translating it yields CSVRGRENEKLFF.

The chain is built from TRBV9 and TRBJ2-2, with D possibly matching TRBD2 (6 bases). Deletions cut 0 bases from V and 4 bases from J, with 10 bases between. This CDR3 comprises 15 residues. Germline CDR1 SGDLS, CDR2 YYNGEE. In DNA form, the CDR3 reads TGTGCCAGCAGCGTAGTGGGACTCCGCACCGGGGAGCTGTTTTTT. Its translation: CASSVVGLRTGELFF.

This rearrangement joins TRBV15 to TRBJ2-3, with a weak D call TRBD2 (5 bases). The CDR3 loop spans 12 amino acids. The V and J ends lost 1 base and 9 bases respectively, with 8 bases between them. CDR1 and CDR2 from the germline V gene are LNHNV and YYDKDF (reference sequence). The CDR3 spells CATSRGEFTQYF. CDR3 nucleotide sequence: TGTGCCACCAGCAGAGGGGAGTTCACGCAGTATTTT.

V gene TRBV23-1 combines with J gene TRBJ2-4; 10 bases agree with TRBD1. TRBV23-1 is treated as an ORF (open reading frame) with a function not yet certain. V lost 4 bases, J lost 3 bases, and 21 bases stayed unmatched. There are 21 residues in the CDR3. The CDR3 reads CASSLPRGTGVWGQVKNIQYF. The CDR3 nucleotides are TGCGCCAGCAGTCTACCCAGAGGGACAGGGGTCTGGGGCCAGGTCAAAAACATTCAGTACTTC.

The V gene is TRBV21-1, the J gene TRBJ1-1; the table's D call TRBD1 went unverified against the DNA. TRBV21-1 is described as a pseudogene. CDR3 length: 13 residues. The CDR3 coding sequence is TGTGCCAGCAGCGGACAGGGTGGCACTGAAGCTTTCTTT. Translation gives CASSGQGGTEAFF.

This clone was counted only a few times. V and J are TRBV5-4 and TRBJ2-5; 7 bases are a match to TRBD1. V lost 0 bases, J lost 3 bases, and 2 bases stayed unmatched. The CDR3 sequence is 14 residues long. Germline loops: CDR1 SGHNT, CDR2 YYREEE (reference sequence). CDR3 sequence (DNA): TGTGCCAGCAGCTTGGGGGACAGAAAAGAGACCCAGTACTTC. As protein: CASSLGDRKETQYF.

This clone is a singleton in its sample. The J gene is TRBJ2-3, the V gene TRBV6-4, with 11 positions matching TRBD1. Germline CDR1 is MRHNA and CDR2 is SNTAGT. Trimming took 8 bases from V and 5 from J; bases not matched to a gene: 0. The CDR3 covers 12 residues. The CDR3 loop is CASGTGGDTQYF. The CDR3 DNA is TGTGCCAGCGGGACAGGGGGAGATACGCAGTATTTT.

The V and J genes are TRBV19 and TRBJ1-3, with a weak D call TRBD1 (6 bases). Deletions cut 7 bases from V and 7 bases from J, with 20 bases between. CDR3 length: 15 amino acids. Germline loops: CDR1 LNHDA, CDR2 SQIVND (reference sequence). The CDR3 DNA sequence: TGTGCCAGTACCCCTTTGGGGGGGCCCGACAACACCATATATTTT. As protein: CASTPLGGPDNTIYF.

The table lists this clone with a count of one. This sequence joins TRBV5-1 and TRBJ2-5; the match to TRBD1 covers 7 bases. This CDR3 has 15 residues. V lost 4 bases, J lost 2 bases, and 8 bases stayed unmatched. Germline CDR1 and CDR2: SGHRS and YFSETQ. The CDR3 DNA is TGCGCCAGCAGCACCCAACCGGGACAGCAAGAGACCCAGTACTTC. This sequence encodes CASSTQPGQQETQYF.